The 24 T cell receptor beta chains presented below share a single source sample, sequenced in a study of blood T cell repertoires in COVID-19. Method: immunoSEQ multiplex PCR; TCRdb's copy keeps in-frame clones and lacks some. The sample includes 140,000 or so clones, about 84% of them seen just once. Sequenced sample: PBMCs or T cells enriched from blood (not recorded which). The origin of the receptors is a woman younger than 35 who had been exposed to COVID-19.

The gene calls are TRBV3-1 (or the pseudogene TRBV3-2) and TRBJ1-6; the D is unclear. The CDR3 runs 16 residues. Germline V CDR1 and CDR2: LGHDT, YNNKEL (reference sequence). CDR3 nucleotide sequence: TGTGCTTTAGCAGTCCCATTCATACATCATAATTCACCCCTCCACTTT. Translated, it gives CALAVPFIHHNSPLHF.

V gene TRBV29-1 combines with J gene TRBJ1-3; no firm D call. V lost 7 bases, J lost 2 bases, and 9 bases lay in between. The germline CDR1 and CDR2 sequences are SQVTM and ANQGSEA. The CDR3 spans 12 residues. The CDR3 nucleotides read TGCAGCGCCACCGGGGCTGGAAACACCATATATTTT. Protein sequence: CSATGAGNTIYF.

The chain carries TRBV28 and TRBJ1-6; tentatively, D is TRBD1 (5 bases). The germline V and J ends were trimmed by 11 bases and 6 bases, with 11 bases remaining between them. The CDR3 totals 12 residues. Looked up from germline, CDR1 is MDHEN and CDR2 is SYDVKM. The CDR3 loop reads CAWGVGNSPLHF. In nucleotides, the CDR3 is TGTGCCTGGGGGGTCGGTAATTCACCCCTCCACTTT.

J is TRBJ1-5 and V is TRBV5-1; D may be TRBD1 (5 bases). The CDR3 runs to 14 residues. Per the germline V gene, CDR1 is SGHRS and CDR2 is YFSETQ. V lost 2 bases and J lost 7, with 13 bases in between. CDR3: CASSFSGVEQPQHF. The CDR3 bases are TGCGCCAGCAGCTTTTCGGGGGTAGAGCAGCCCCAGCATTTT. Based on the CDR3 plus reference TRBV5-1 and TRBJ1-5, the full variable domain is KAGVTQTPRYLIKTRGQQVTLSCSPISGHRSVSWYQQTPGQGLQFLFEYFSETQRNKGNFPGRFSGRQFSNSRSEMNVSTLELGDSALYLCASSFSGVEQPQHFGDGTRLSIL.

The chain combines TRBV1 with TRBJ1-5; the table's D call TRBD1 went unverified against the DNA. TRBV1 is assigned pseudogene status. The CDR3 is 14 residues long. CDR3 nucleotides: TGCACCAGCAGCCAGACCTCAGGGGGTCAGCCCCAGCATTTT. Residues: CTSSQTSGGQPQHF.

The CDR3 loop reads CASSLAGNENSPLHF. CDR3 bases: TGCGCCAGCAGCTTGGCAGGGAACGAAAATTCACCCCTCCACTTT. The rearrangement uses TRBV5-1 and TRBJ1-6, with D tentatively TRBD1 (5 bases). The germline V gene has CDR1 SGHRS and CDR2 YFSETQ. This CDR3 has 15 residues. With 0 bases removed from V and 7 bases from J, the gap between germline ends came to 11 bases.

The chain uses TRBV18 and TRBJ1-2, with 7 bases matching TRBD1. Trimming removed 5 bases from V and 0 bases from J; junction bases left unmatched: 3. The length of the CDR3 is 14 residues. Germline V gene lookup returns CDR1 KGHSH and CDR2 LQKENI. CDR3 sequence reads: CASSKDRANYGYTF. The CDR3 nucleotides read TGTGCCAGCTCAAAAGACAGGGCTAACTATGGCTACACCTTC.

The V call is TRBV14, the J call TRBJ2-1; TRBD2 agrees at 9 bases. There are 14 residues in the CDR3. Trimming removed 4 bases from V and 10 bases from J; junction bases left unmatched: 8. Germline V gene data show CDR1 as SGHDN and CDR2 as FVKESK. CDR3 nucleotide sequence: TGTGCCAGCAGCCGCGCGGGAGGGCCTGACGAGCAGTTCTTC. Translated: CASSRAGGPDEQFF.

The rearrangement links TRBV5-1 to TRBJ1-4, with TRBD1 as a possible D gene (5 bases). Germline CDR1 is SGHRS and CDR2 is YFSETQ. There are 16 residues in the CDR3. Deletions cut 5 bases from V and 4 bases from J, with 18 bases between. The CDR3 here is CASRRGVREDNEKLFF. For the CDR3, the DNA is TGCGCCAGCAGACGGGGGGTCAGGGAGGATAATGAAAAACTGTTTTTT. The complete variable domain, with remaining parts taken from reference TRBV5-1 and TRBJ1-4, reads KAGVTQTPRYLIKTRGQQVTLSCSPISGHRSVSWYQQTPGQGLQFLFEYFSETQRNKGNFPGRFSGRQFSNSRSEMNVSTLELGDSALYLCASRRGVREDNEKLFFGSGTQLSVL.

J is TRBJ2-5 and V is TRBV4-3, with TRBD2 identical over 10 bases. CDR1 LGHNA and CDR2 YSLEER come from the germline V gene. The V gene end was trimmed by 4 bases and the J gene end by 5 bases; junction bases not matched to a gene: 7. The CDR3 sequence is 15 residues long. The CDR3 loop reads CASSPSGSLGETQYF. CDR3 nucleotide sequence: TGCGCCAGCAGCCCTAGCGGGAGCCTGGGCGAGACCCAGTACTTC.

The sample holds one count of this clone. This chain joins TRBV27 and TRBJ2-1; 11 nucleotides align to TRBD2. Germline trimming cut 7 bases from V and 3 bases from J; bases unmatched to any gene: 8. Germline loops: CDR1 MNHEY, CDR2 SMNVEV (reference sequence). The CDR3 sequence is 16 residues long. The DNA of the CDR3 is TGTGCCAGCAAAAGGTTAGCGGGAGGGAACTACAATGAGCAGTTCTTC. Protein sequence: CASKRLAGGNYNEQFF.

The chain joins TRBV10-3 to TRBJ2-7; possibly TRBD2 for D (5 bases). The germline CDR1 and CDR2 sequences are ENHRY and SYGVKD. With 10 bases removed from V and 0 bases from J, the gap between germline ends came to 16 bases. This CDR3 is built from 14 residues. In DNA, the CDR3 is TGTGCCACCTCAAGGACGGGGAGCTCCTACGAGCAGTACTTC. Amino acid sequence: CATSRTGSSYEQYF.

This chain joins TRBV9 and TRBJ1-3; D is possibly TRBD1 (6 bases). Germline CDR1 SGDLS, CDR2 YYNGEE. The V and J ends lost 4 bases and 4 bases respectively, with 9 bases between them. The CDR3 covers 13 residues. CDR3 sequence: CASSPGTGNTIYF. CDR3 DNA: TGTGCCAGCAGCCCCGGGACAGGAAACACCATATATTTT.

This clone was seen once. Additional DNA sequences in this sample encode the identical CDR3. The rearrangement joins TRBV7-2 to TRBJ2-3; D not resolved. The CDR3 is made up of 12 amino acids. V lost 5 bases and J lost 3, with 6 bases in between. CDR1 is SGHTA, CDR2 FQGNSA, per germline. The CDR3 spells CASSLYTDTQYF. The CDR3 DNA is TGTGCCAGCAGCCTTTATACAGATACGCAGTATTTT.

The chain uses TRBV4-1 and TRBJ2-2; 8 nucleotides align to TRBD2. V shed 1 base, J shed 5 bases, and the junction held 6 bases outside the gene matches. Germline assignment: CDR1 MGHRA and CDR2 YSYEKL. The CDR3 is 16 amino acids. The CDR3 region has the DNA TGCGCCAGCAGCCAAGGAGCGGGAGCAGGGACCGGGGAGCTGTTTTTT. This codes for CASSQGAGAGTGELFF.

This rearrangement joins TRBV2 to TRBJ1-5; D not certain. The V gene lost 2 bases and the J gene lost 6 bases, with 11 bases spanning the gap. This CDR3 spans 14 amino acids. Germline loops: CDR1 SNHLY, CDR2 FYNNEI. The CDR3 sequence is CASSEIPPSQPQHF. The CDR3 nucleotides read TGTGCCAGCAGTGAAATTCCACCCAGTCAGCCCCAGCATTTT.

This clone was recorded once. V and J are TRBV28 and TRBJ2-7; 9 bases match TRBD1. Germline values: CDR1 MDHEN, CDR2 SYDVKM. The CDR3 is made up of 17 amino acids. The V segment lost 3 bases and the J segment 1 base; nucleotides outside the gene matches: 10. CDR3 nucleotides: TGTGCCAGCAGTTTCCGGACACCGGGACAGGGATCCTACGAGCAGTACTTC. It codes for CASSFRTPGQGSYEQYF.

The V gene is TRBV7-3, the J gene TRBJ2-7; tentatively, D is TRBD1 (5 bases). The CDR3 totals 14 residues. Looked up from germline, CDR1 is SGHTA and CDR2 is FQGTGA. V lost 1 base, J lost 4 bases, and 11 bases lay in between. This CDR3 reads CASSLNATEYEQYF. The CDR3 DNA sequence: TGTGCCAGCAGCTTAAACGCGACAGAATACGAGCAGTACTTC.

The rearrangement uses TRBV6-5 and TRBJ1-2, with D unresolved. This CDR3 is 14 amino acids long. Germline V gives CDR1 MNHEY, CDR2 SVGAGI. The V gene lost 4 bases and the J gene lost 1 base, with 10 bases spanning the gap. CDR3 sequence reads: CASSSGTINYGYTF. The CDR3 DNA follows: TGTGCCAGCAGTTCGGGAACAATTAACTATGGCTACACCTTC.

The gene calls are TRBV11-2 and TRBJ1-1; D unclear. The CDR3 has 12 residues. Per the germline V gene, CDR1 is SGHAT and CDR2 is FQNNGV. V shed 4 bases and J shed 4 bases, with 7 bases lying between them. CDR3 region: CASSSGGTEAFF. The DNA for the CDR3 is TGTGCCAGCAGCTCAGGAGGCACTGAAGCTTTCTTT.

The chain uses TRBV4-3 and TRBJ2-1; the match to TRBD2 covers 9 bases. After removal of 2 bases from V and 13 bases from J, the junction contained 9 bases not matched to a gene. The germline gives CDR1 LGHNA, CDR2 YSLEER. This CDR3 is built from 14 residues. The CDR3 region has the DNA TGCGCCAGCAGCCAATCGAATAGCGGGAGCGGTCAGTTCTTC. Amino acid sequence: CASSQSNSGSGQFF.

The genes are TRBV6-6 and TRBJ2-7; a possible D gene is TRBD1 (5 bases). The CDR3 loop spans 14 amino acids. V lost 2 bases, J lost 2 bases, and 10 bases lay in between. CDR1 and CDR2 (germline): MNHNY, SVGAGI (reference sequence). DNA of the CDR3: TGTGCCAGCAGTTACGGGCAGGGTACCTACGAGCAGTACTTC. This sequence encodes CASSYGQGTYEQYF.

The rearrangement links TRBV5-1 to TRBJ2-2, with TRBD2 as a possible D gene (5 bases). With 4 bases removed from V and 0 bases from J, the gap between germline ends came to 10 bases. The CDR3 length is 15 residues. CDR1 is SGHRS, CDR2 YFSETQ, per germline. Here the CDR3 reads CASSMTTANTGELFF. The CDR3, as DNA: TGCGCCAGCAGCATGACTACCGCGAACACCGGGGAGCTGTTTTTT. The variable domain in full, completed from reference TRBV5-1 and TRBJ2-2, reads KAGVTQTPRYLIKTRGQQVTLSCSPISGHRSVSWYQQTPGQGLQFLFEYFSETQRNKGNFPGRFSGRQFSNSRSEMNVSTLELGDSALYLCASSMTTANTGELFFGEGSRLTVL.

This clone was counted a few times. The chain links TRBV4-1 to TRBJ1-2; 9 bases agree with TRBD1. The junction had 7 bases not matched to a gene; V was cut back by 3 bases and J by 8 bases. Germline CDR1 is MGHRA and CDR2 is YSYEKL. The CDR3 spans 14 residues. The CDR3 here is CASSQSTGGKGYTF. The DNA for the CDR3 is TGCGCCAGCAGCCAGTCGACAGGGGGAAAGGGCTACACCTTC.